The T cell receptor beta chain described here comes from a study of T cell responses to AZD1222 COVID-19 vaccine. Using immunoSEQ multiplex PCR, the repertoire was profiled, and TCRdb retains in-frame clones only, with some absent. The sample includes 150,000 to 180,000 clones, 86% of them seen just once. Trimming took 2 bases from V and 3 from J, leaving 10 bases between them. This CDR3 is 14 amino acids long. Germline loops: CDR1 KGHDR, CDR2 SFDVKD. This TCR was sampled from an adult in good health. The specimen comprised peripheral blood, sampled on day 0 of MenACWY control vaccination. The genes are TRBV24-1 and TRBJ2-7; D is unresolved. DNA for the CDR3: TGTGCCACCAGTGATTCCGGGCCCGACTACGAGCAGTACTTC. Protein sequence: CATSDSGPDYEQYF.